This T cell receptor beta chain was recovered during a study of beta chain features in type 1 diabetes. This clone occurred a few times. What it binds is unknown. Study observations and caveats: The study found moderately but significantly shorter TCRB CDR3s in all four CD4+ subsets of Type 1 diabetes patients.

Sequenced material consisted of expressed TCRB transcripts (all of the isolated RNA was reverse transcribed). Sequencing used immunoSEQ multiplex PCR; TCRdb keeps in-frame clones, though not all of them. The top ten clones hold less than 1.2% of a sample with more than 300,000 clones, about a tenth of them seen once. There are 13 residues in the CDR3. Germline CDR1 is MNHNY and CDR2 is SVGAGI (reference sequence). The junction had 9 bases not matched to a gene; V was cut back by 10 bases and J by 7 bases. This rearrangement joins TRBV6-6 to TRBJ2-1; 8 nucleotides line up with TRBD1. Source material: central memory CD4+ T cells from blood. This receptor was identified in a man aged 30-40 years with type 1 diabetes. DNA of the CDR3: TGTGCCATCTTTCGTACAGGGGGTAATGAGCAGTTCTTC. Its protein product is CAIFRTGGNEQFF.